The 19 T cell receptor beta chains given below trace back to one sample, sequenced in a study of blood T cell repertoires in COVID-19. The repertoire was sequenced with immunoSEQ multiplex PCR; TCRdb's copy has only in-frame clones and lacks some. The repertoire holds about 150,000 clones, with 80% to 90% as singletons. The sequenced material came from peripheral blood. These receptors were collected from a man in his sixties with active or convalescent COVID-19.

The chain combines TRBV2 with TRBJ1-2; D is unresolved. V was shortened by 8 bases and J by 0 bases, with 7 bases between the two germline ends. The CDR3 loop spans 12 amino acids. Looked up from germline, CDR1 is SNHLY and CDR2 is FYNNEI. CDR3 DNA: TGTGCCAGCGGCGGGGCTAACTATGGCTACACCTTC. Its translation: CASGGANYGYTF.

This clone was observed a handful of times. The chain links TRBV28 to TRBJ2-1; 11 bases are a match to TRBD1. V was clipped by 6 bases and J by 0 bases; unmatched bases: 13. Germline values: CDR1 MDHEN, CDR2 SYDVKM. This CDR3 comprises 19 residues. The CDR3 spells CASSGTGGRFGSSYNEQFF. CDR3 coding DNA: TGTGCCAGCAGCGGGACAGGGGGAAGGTTTGGGAGCTCCTACAATGAGCAGTTCTTC.

This chain links TRBV6-2 or TRBV6-3 with TRBJ2-1; TRBD2 aligns across 8 bases. The CDR3 consists of 15 residues. Trimming removed 5 bases from V and 2 bases from J; junction bases left unmatched: 5. Germline V gene sequence: CDR1 MNHEY, CDR2 SVGEGT. CDR3 residues: CASSMGGRTYNEQFF. CDR3 nucleotide sequence: TGTGCCAGCAGTATGGGCGGGAGGACCTACAATGAGCAGTTCTTC.

Here the CDR3 reads CATSRDRGHYQPQHF. CDR3 bases: TGTGCCACCAGCAGAGACAGGGGGCATTATCAGCCCCAGCATTTT. V is TRBV15 and J is TRBJ1-5; 8 bases align to TRBD1. J was trimmed by 5 bases and V by 0 bases; bases with no gene match: 3. The length of the CDR3 is 15 residues. CDR1 is LNHNV, CDR2 YYDKDF, per germline (reference sequence).

This chain uses TRBV27 with TRBJ1-4, with TRBD1 identical over 8 bases. Germline-derived CDR1 and CDR2 are MNHEY and SMNVEV (reference sequence). This CDR3 has 17 residues. With 6 bases clipped from V and 12 bases from J, the junction kept 21 bases outside the gene matches. CDR3 loop: CASSRTGRGQSIMELFF. CDR3 coding DNA: TGTGCCAGCAGCAGGACAGGGAGGGGGCAATCGATAATGGAACTGTTTTTT.

The chain recombines TRBV20-1 with TRBJ2-1; a weak D match, TRBD2 (5 bases). V lost 3 bases and J lost 6, with 12 bases in between. The CDR3 is 13 amino acids. The germline CDR1 and CDR2 sequences are DFQATT and SNEGSKA (reference sequence). This CDR3 is CSASGLASNEQFF. As DNA, the CDR3 is TGCAGTGCTAGTGGACTGGCGAGCAATGAGCAGTTCTTC.

The chain uses TRBV2 and TRBJ2-6; D call uncertain. Per the germline V gene, CDR1 is SNHLY and CDR2 is FYNNEI. This CDR3 has 14 residues. V dropped 4 bases and J dropped 0 bases, with 4 bases sitting between them. CDR3 coding DNA: TGTGCCAGCAGTGGCGACTCTGGGGCCAACGTCCTGACTTTC. It codes for CASSGDSGANVLTF.

This chain joins TRBV7-3 and TRBJ1-1; 8 bases line up with TRBD1. After removal of 3 bases from V and 7 bases from J, the junction contained 4 bases not matched to a gene. CDR1 SGHTA and CDR2 FQGTGA come from the germline V gene. The CDR3 has 13 residues. The CDR3 spells CASSFSGTGEAFF. CDR3 in DNA: TGTGCCAGCAGCTTCTCCGGGACAGGTGAAGCTTTCTTT.

The chain recombines TRBV28 with TRBJ2-2, with TRBD1 matching 10 bases. The CDR3 consists of 17 residues. CDR1 and CDR2 from the germline V gene are MDHEN and SYDVKM. V lost 2 bases to trimming and J lost 5 bases; unmatched junction nucleotides: 8. The chain's CDR3 is CASSLQTGTGVTGELFF. CDR3 nucleotides: TGTGCCAGCAGTTTACAAACCGGGACAGGGGTAACCGGGGAGCTGTTTTTT.

The genes are TRBV9 and TRBJ2-2; 12 bases map to TRBD2. Per germline, CDR1 SGDLS and CDR2 YYNGEE. Trimming removed 3 bases from V and 1 base from J; junction bases left unmatched: 4. This CDR3 is built from 17 residues. This CDR3 is CASSARLAGENTGELFF. As DNA, the CDR3 is TGTGCCAGCAGCGCCAGACTAGCGGGGGAGAACACCGGGGAGCTGTTTTTT.

V is TRBV25-1 and J is TRBJ2-7, with D perhaps matching TRBD1 (6 bases). This CDR3 has 13 amino acids. V was trimmed by 4 bases and J by 1 base, leaving 8 bases between them. Germline loops: CDR1 MGHDK, CDR2 SYGVNS. In DNA, the CDR3 is TGTGCCAGCAGTGGGACAGTGTCCTACGAGCAGTACTTC. Its protein is CASSGTVSYEQYF.

The genes are TRBV6-1 and TRBJ1-2, with D possibly being TRBD1 (6 bases). CDR3 length equals 15 residues. In germline, CDR1 is MNHNS, CDR2 SASEGT. V lost 0 bases and J 4 bases, leaving 12 bases between the germline ends. In DNA form, the CDR3 reads TGTGCCAGCAGTGAAGCGCAAGGGACATTCTATGGCTACACCTTC. This gives the protein CASSEAQGTFYGYTF.

This clone has more than one count but fewer than ten. The rearrangement links TRBV7-2 to TRBJ2-1, with TRBD2 matching over 10 bases. The germline CDR1 and CDR2 sequences are SGHTA and FQGNSA. V gave up 4 bases and J gave up 10 bases; unmatched junction bases: 7. The CDR3 is 14 residues long. CDR3 coding DNA: TGTGCCAGCAGCTATCTAGCGGGAGTTGGGGAGCAGTTCTTC. This sequence encodes CASSYLAGVGEQFF.

The genes are TRBV28 and TRBJ2-7; the D gene is possibly TRBD2 (5 bases). There are 15 residues in the CDR3. V was cut by 3 bases and J by 0 bases, with 12 bases left in between. The germline V gene has CDR1 MDHEN and CDR2 SYDVKM. CDR3 nucleotide sequence: TGTGCCAGCAGTTTCATCCGGGAAAGCTCCTACGAGCAGTACTTC. Translation: CASSFIRESSYEQYF. The full variable domain, its missing parts supplied by reference TRBV28 and TRBJ2-7, is DVKVTQSSRYLVKRTGEKVFLECVQDMDHENMFWYRQDPGLGLRLIYFSYDVKMKEKGDIPEGYSVSREKKERFSLILESASTNQTSMYLCASSFIRESSYEQYFGPGTRLTVT.

J is TRBJ1-3 and V is TRBV19; D perhaps matches TRBD1 (6 bases). The CDR3 is made up of 15 amino acids. The V gene's germline CDR1 is LNHDA and CDR2 SQIVND (reference sequence). V gave up 5 bases and J gave up 0 bases, with 11 bases separating them. CDR3 protein: CASSPWGHSGNTIYF. The CDR3 DNA sequence: TGTGCCAGTAGTCCCTGGGGGCACTCTGGAAACACCATATATTTT.

The V call is TRBV20-1, the J call TRBJ2-4; weak D call: TRBD1 (6 bases). CDR1 is DFQATT, CDR2 SNEGSKA, per germline (reference sequence). There are 12 residues in the CDR3. With 3 bases removed from V and 6 bases from J, the gap between germline ends came to 9 bases. CDR3 loop: CSASQGGNIQYF. DNA of the CDR3: TGCAGTGCTAGTCAAGGGGGAAACATTCAGTACTTC.

The J gene is TRBJ2-7, the V gene TRBV6-5, with 7 bases matching TRBD2. Unmatched junction bases numbered 8, after V lost 6 bases and J lost 3 bases. Germline CDR1 reads MNHEY; CDR2 reads SVGAGI. CDR3 length: 14 residues. Here the CDR3 DNA reads TGTGCCAGCAGAAGAGCGGGACTCTACTACGAGCAGTACTTC. It specifies CASRRAGLYYEQYF.

J is TRBJ2-6 and V is TRBV27; tentatively, D is TRBD1 (5 bases). V lost 6 bases and J lost 2, with 5 bases in between. The CDR3 extends over 13 amino acids. Germline values: CDR1 MNHEY, CDR2 SMNVEV (reference sequence). The DNA for the CDR3 is TGTGCCAGCAGGGGGCCTGGGGCCAACGTCCTGACTTTC. Its translation: CASRGPGANVLTF. The full variable domain, its missing parts supplied by reference TRBV27 and TRBJ2-6, is EAQVTQNPRYLITVTGKKLTVTCSQNMNHEYMSWYRQDPGLGLRQIYYSMNVEVTDKGDVPEGYKVSRKEKRNFPLILESPSPNQTSLYFCASRGPGANVLTFGAGSRLTVL.

V is TRBV29-1 and J is TRBJ1-2; D call uncertain. Germline-derived CDR1 and CDR2 are SQVTM and ANQGSEA. V was shortened by 7 bases and J by 0 bases, with 15 bases between the two germline ends. This CDR3 comprises 14 residues. CDR3 protein: CSAGLVGANYGYTF. CDR3 in DNA: TGCAGCGCTGGCCTAGTCGGCGCTAACTATGGCTACACCTTC.